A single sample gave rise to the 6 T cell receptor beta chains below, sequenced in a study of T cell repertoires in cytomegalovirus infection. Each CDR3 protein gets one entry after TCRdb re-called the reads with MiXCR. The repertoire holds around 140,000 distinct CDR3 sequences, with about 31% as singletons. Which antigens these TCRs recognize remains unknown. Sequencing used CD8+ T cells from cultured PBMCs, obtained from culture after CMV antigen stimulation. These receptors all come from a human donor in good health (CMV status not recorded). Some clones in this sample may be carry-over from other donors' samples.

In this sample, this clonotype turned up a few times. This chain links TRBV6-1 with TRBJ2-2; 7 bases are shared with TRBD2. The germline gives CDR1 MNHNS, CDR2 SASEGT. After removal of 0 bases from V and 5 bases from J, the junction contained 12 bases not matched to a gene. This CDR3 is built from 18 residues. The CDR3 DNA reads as TGTGCCAGCAGTGAAGCGCATTGGGGCGGGGGTTCGACCGGGGAGCTGTTTTTT. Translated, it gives CASSEAHWGGGSTGELFF.

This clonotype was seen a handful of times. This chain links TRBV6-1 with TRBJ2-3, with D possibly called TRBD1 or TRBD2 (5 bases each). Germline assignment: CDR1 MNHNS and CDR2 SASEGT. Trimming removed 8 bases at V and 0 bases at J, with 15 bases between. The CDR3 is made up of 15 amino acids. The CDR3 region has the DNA TGTGCCAGCCGAACGGGGCTATTGAGCACAGATACGCAGTATTTT. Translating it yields CASRTGLLSTDTQYF.

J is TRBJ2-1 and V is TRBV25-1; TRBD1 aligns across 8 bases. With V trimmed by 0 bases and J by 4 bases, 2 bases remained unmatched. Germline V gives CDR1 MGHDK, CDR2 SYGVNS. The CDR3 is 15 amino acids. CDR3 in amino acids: CASSEYQGAYNEQFF. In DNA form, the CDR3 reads TGTGCCAGCAGTGAATACCAGGGGGCTTACAATGAGCAGTTCTTC.

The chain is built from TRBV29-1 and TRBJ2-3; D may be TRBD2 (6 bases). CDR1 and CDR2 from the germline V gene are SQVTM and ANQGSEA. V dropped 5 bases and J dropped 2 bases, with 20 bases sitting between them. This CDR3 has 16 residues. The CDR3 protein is CSVLLITTGDTDTQYF. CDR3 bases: TGCAGCGTTCTCCTGATCACTACGGGGGACACAGATACGCAGTATTTT.

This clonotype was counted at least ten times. The CDR3 region is CASSLGSMDIQYF. The CDR3 DNA is TGTGCCAGCAGCTTAGGCTCCATGGACATTCAGTACTTC. The V gene is TRBV7-8, the J gene TRBJ2-4; D is unclear. The CDR3 is made up of 13 amino acids. Trimming stripped 1 base from V and 8 bases from J, with 9 bases between. CDR1 and CDR2 from the germline V gene are SGHVS and FQNEAQ.

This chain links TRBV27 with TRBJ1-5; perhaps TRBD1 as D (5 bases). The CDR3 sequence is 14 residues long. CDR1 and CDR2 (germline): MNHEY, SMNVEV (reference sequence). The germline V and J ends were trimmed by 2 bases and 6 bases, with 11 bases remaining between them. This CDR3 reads CASSLTAGSQPQHF. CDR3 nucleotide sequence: TGTGCCAGCAGTTTAACGGCAGGGTCTCAGCCCCAGCATTTT.